These 18 T cell receptor beta chains share one sample of origin, sequenced in a study of CD8 T cells in ankylosing spondylitis. TCRdb called the 5' RACE reads again in MiXCR, with one record for every CDR3 protein. The sample records more than 150,000 distinct CDR3 sequences, 10% to 15% being singletons. The sample taken for sequencing was blood, either unsorted or a sorted T cell fraction (not recorded which). All receptors come from a female donor with ankylosing spondylitis or in good health (not recorded which).

This clonotype was seen more than once but under ten times. The rearrangement uses TRBV20-1 and TRBJ2-3, with 10 bases lining up with TRBD1. CDR3 length equals 13 residues. Per germline, CDR1 DFQATT and CDR2 SNEGSKA (reference sequence). J was trimmed by 4 bases and V by 4 bases; bases with no gene match: 2. CDR3 nucleotides: TGCAGTGCTACTGGGACAGGGGCAGATACGCAGTATTTT. This codes for CSATGTGADTQYF.

Ten or more counts support this clonotype. The CDR3 sequence: CASSFNKVPKETQYF. CDR3 DNA: TGTGCCAGCAGCTTCAATAAAGTCCCGAAGGAGACCCAGTACTTC. The V and J genes are TRBV7-2 and TRBJ2-5, with no clear D. Germline assignment: CDR1 SGHTA and CDR2 FQGNSA. Trimming took 3 bases from V and 5 from J, leaving 16 bases between them. CDR3 length: 15 residues.

The chain joins TRBV6-1 to TRBJ1-1; the D is unclear. Germline values: CDR1 MNHNS, CDR2 SASEGT. This CDR3 region has 11 residues. V dropped 4 bases and J dropped 9 bases, with 9 bases sitting between them. The CDR3 sequence: CASSVPSKAFF. CDR3 DNA: TGTGCCAGCAGTGTTCCAAGTAAAGCTTTCTTT.

This clonotype was observed at least ten times. This rearrangement joins TRBV13 to TRBJ2-7; TRBD2 matches 10 bases. Germline CDR1 is PRHDT and CDR2 is FYEKMQ (reference sequence). The CDR3 runs to 16 residues. V was clipped by 1 base and J by 0 bases; unmatched bases: 3. For the CDR3, the DNA is TGTGCCAGCAGCTTAGAACTAGCGGGGAGCTCCTACGAGCAGTACTTC. Translating gives CASSLELAGSSYEQYF. Supplemented by reference TRBV13 and TRBJ2-7, the full variable domain reads AAGVIQSPRHLIKEKRETATLKCYPIPRHDTVYWYQQGPGQDPQFLISFYEKMQSDKGSIPDRFSAQQFSDYHSELNMSSLELGDSALYFCASSLELAGSSYEQYFGPGTRLTVT.

This clonotype has just a few counts. The rearrangement uses TRBV3-1 and TRBJ1-1; D is undetermined. Germline values: CDR1 LGHDT, CDR2 YNNKEL (reference sequence). With 3 bases removed from V and 7 bases from J, the gap between germline ends came to 12 bases. The CDR3 covers 13 residues. CDR3 loop: CASSHTPGFEAFF. CDR3 DNA: TGTGCCAGCAGCCATACTCCGGGCTTTGAAGCTTTCTTT.

The rearrangement uses TRBV18 and TRBJ2-4, with D tentatively TRBD2 (5 bases). V was trimmed by 0 bases and J by 6 bases, leaving 12 bases between them. This CDR3 spans 15 amino acids. The germline CDR1 and CDR2 sequences are KGHSH and LQKENI. The CDR3 nucleotides read TGTGCCAGCTCACCACCGGCGAGGGTCGGAAACATTCAGTACTTC. It specifies CASSPPARVGNIQYF.

This clonotype has only a few counts. The J gene is TRBJ2-7, the V gene TRBV9, with 8 bases fitting TRBD1. Germline CDR1 SGDLS, CDR2 YYNGEE. V was pared by 0 bases and J by 3 bases, with 5 bases of the junction left unmatched. CDR3 length equals 15 residues. The CDR3 loop is CASSVDPDRVYEQYF. The CDR3 nucleotides read TGTGCCAGCAGCGTAGACCCGGACAGGGTCTACGAGCAGTACTTC.

In the case of this clonotype: A much larger clone lies a single base off, so this may be a read error. This chain joins TRBV5-1 and TRBJ2-1, with no clear D. CDR3 length: 15 amino acids. Deletions cut 4 bases from V and 5 bases from J, with 16 bases between. Germline V gene lookup returns CDR1 SGHRS and CDR2 YFSETQ. DNA of the CDR3: TGCGCCAGCAGCCCACGGGCTAGGGTCCACAATGAGCAGTTCTTC. Amino acid sequence: CASSPRARVHNEQFF.

Concerning this clonotype itself: Possible read error: a much larger clone is one base away. This chain joins TRBV7-9 and TRBJ2-4; no firm D call. This CDR3 is built from 15 residues. CDR1 SEHNR and CDR2 FQNEAQ come from the germline V gene (reference sequence). CDR3 residues: CASSFLADPKDIQYF. The CDR3 nucleotides are TGTGCCAGCAGCTTCTTGGCGGACCCCAAAGACATTCAGTACTTC.

V and J are TRBV12-3 or TRBV12-4 and TRBJ1-1, with D possibly TRBD1 on 5 matching bases. The CDR3 consists of 14 residues. V was clipped by 2 bases and J by 0 bases, with 7 bases between them. CDR3 loop: CASSLWGVNTEAFF. The CDR3 coding sequence is TGTGCCAGCAGTTTATGGGGGGTGAACACTGAAGCTTTCTTT.

In this sample, this clonotype turned up many times. V is TRBV11-2 and J is TRBJ2-2, with 9 nucleotides matching TRBD2. Germline-derived CDR1 and CDR2 are SGHAT and FQNNGV. The junction had 16 bases not matched to a gene; V was cut back by 6 bases and J by 5 bases. The CDR3 consists of 18 residues. The CDR3 region is CASSFRQGGLAGTGELFF. In DNA form, the CDR3 reads TGTGCCAGCAGTTTCCGACAGGGCGGGCTAGCGGGGACCGGGGAGCTGTTTTTT.

This clonotype was found many times. The chain joins TRBV29-1 to TRBJ1-1; 9 nucleotides line up with TRBD1. Germline lookup yields CDR1 SQVTM and CDR2 ANQGSEA. The J segment lost 5 bases and the V segment lost 5 bases, leaving 6 bases of the junction unmatched. This CDR3 is 13 amino acids long. CDR3 amino acids: CSVRRQGGTEAFF. In DNA form, the CDR3 reads TGCAGCGTTAGGCGACAGGGGGGGACTGAAGCTTTCTTT.

The chain joins TRBV25-1 to TRBJ2-6; D could derive from TRBD1 or TRBD2 (5 bases each). CDR1 and CDR2 from the germline V gene are MGHDK and SYGVNS. The V end lost 4 bases, the J end lost 2 bases, and 12 bases lay between the germline ends. The CDR3 extends over 16 amino acids. The CDR3 sequence is CASSGGPPAGANVLTF. DNA of the CDR3: TGTGCCAGCAGTGGGGGACCCCCCGCTGGGGCCAACGTCCTGACTTTC. The whole variable domain, filled in from reference TRBV25-1 and TRBJ2-6, reads EADIYQTPRYLVIGTGKKITLECSQTMGHDKMYWYQQDPGMELHLIHYSYGVNSTEKGDLSSESTVSRIRTEHFPLTLESARPSHTSQYLCASSGGPPAGANVLTFGAGSRLTVL.

There are a few counts of this clonotype. The V gene is TRBV6-1, the J gene TRBJ1-2, with D maybe TRBD1 (5 bases). Trimming removed 4 bases from V and 8 bases from J, with 17 bases in between. The CDR3 runs to 14 residues. In germline, CDR1 is MNHNS, CDR2 SASEGT. The CDR3 coding sequence is TGTGCCAGCAGTGTTCTTGGTAGGGGCGGCGGCTACACCTTC. Encoded protein: CASSVLGRGGGYTF.

The chain recombines TRBV20-1 with TRBJ2-1; D is possibly TRBD1 (6 bases). This CDR3 region has 15 residues. Germline V CDR1 and CDR2: DFQATT, SNEGSKA (reference sequence). Trimming took off 6 bases at V and 3 bases at J, with 18 bases between the two ends. Written as DNA, the CDR3 is TGCAGTGCCCAAAGACGGGACACCGTCTACAATGAGCAGTTCTTC. Translated, it gives CSAQRRDTVYNEQFF.

There are many counts of this clonotype. The J gene is TRBJ2-5, the V gene TRBV29-1, with D uncertain. The CDR3 consists of 12 residues. Germline CDR1 is SQVTM and CDR2 is ANQGSEA. V was shortened by 4 bases and J by 5 bases, with 11 bases between the two germline ends. The CDR3 DNA reads TGCAGCGTTGCTGTAAGTGGCGAGACCCAGTACTTC. Protein product: CSVAVSGETQYF. Using reference TRBV29-1 and TRBJ2-5 for the parts outside the CDR3, the full variable domain is SAVISQKPSRDICQRGTSLTIQCQVDSQVTMMFWYRQQPGQSLTLIATANQGSEATYESGFVIDKFPISRPNLTFSTLTVSNMSPEDSSIYLCSVAVSGETQYFGPGTRLLVL.

The rearrangement uses TRBV24-1 and TRBJ2-1, with 7 bases identical to TRBD1. The CDR3 covers 12 residues. The germline CDR1 and CDR2 sequences are KGHDR and SFDVKD. Trimming cost V 8 bases and J 9 bases; bases outside gene matches: 6. The chain's CDR3 is CATKRAGGEQFF. CDR3 bases: TGTGCCACCAAACGGGCAGGGGGTGAGCAGTTCTTC.

This clonotype has ten or more counts. The chain carries TRBV28 and TRBJ1-5; D not certain. Germline V gene lookup returns CDR1 MDHEN and CDR2 SYDVKM. Trimming took 2 bases from V and 7 from J, leaving 3 bases between them. The CDR3 is 11 residues long. The CDR3 loop reads CASSLRQPQHF. The CDR3 coding sequence is TGTGCCAGCAGTTTACGACAGCCCCAGCATTTT.